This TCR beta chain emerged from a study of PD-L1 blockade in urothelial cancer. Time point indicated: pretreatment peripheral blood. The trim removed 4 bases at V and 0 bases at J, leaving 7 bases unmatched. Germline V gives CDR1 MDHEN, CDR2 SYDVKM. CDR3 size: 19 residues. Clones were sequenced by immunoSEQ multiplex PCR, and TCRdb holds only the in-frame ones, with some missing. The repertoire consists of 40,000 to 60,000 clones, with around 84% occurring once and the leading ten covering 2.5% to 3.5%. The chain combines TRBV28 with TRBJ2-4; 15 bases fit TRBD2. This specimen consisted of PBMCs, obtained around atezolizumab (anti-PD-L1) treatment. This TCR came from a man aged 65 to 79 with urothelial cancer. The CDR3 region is CASSSGTSGGTLAKNIQYF. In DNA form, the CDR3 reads TGTGCCAGCAGTTCGGGGACTAGCGGGGGGACGCTAGCCAAAAACATTCAGTACTTC.